This T cell receptor (beta chain) originates from a study of radiation and T cells in renal cell carcinoma. Study-level results: From baseline, blood top tumor clonotypes peaked at 2 weeks post-radiation.

Comment on this clone: The antigen is undetermined.

Time point described: baseline pretreatment blood. The treatment is: 15 Gy SBRT to primary tumor, nephrectomy 4 weeks later. Radiation-treated patients gave blood at baseline, week 2 and week 4. The tumor was a clear cell renal cell carcinoma. Only in-frame clones appear in the TCRdb table, and some are missing; sequencing was by immunoSEQ multiplex PCR. The repertoire holds 70,000 to 100,000 clones, 82% seen once, with roughly 6% in the top ten. Germline assignment: CDR1 LGHNA and CDR2 YSLEER. The ends lost 3 bases at V and 5 bases at J; junction bases unmatched: 3. The CDR3 sequence is 14 residues long.

The sequence derives from a man aged 60 to 75 with renal cell carcinoma. Sequencing used blood, obtained from a patient whose treatment included radiotherapy and nephrectomy. The rearrangement links TRBV4-3 to TRBJ1-5, with TRBD1 matching 8 bases. As DNA, the CDR3 is TGCGCCAGCAGCCAGGACAGGGCTTATCAGCCCCAGCATTTT. As protein: CASSQDRAYQPQHF.